One sample yielded the 6 T cell receptor beta chains listed below, sequenced in a study of blood T cell repertoires in COVID-19 (dated by TCRdb to the early 2020s). Library construction relied on the immunoSEQ multiplex PCR assay. This immuneACCESS table, as held by TCRdb, lists in-frame sequences with V and J called but not all clones. Of the missing ones, under half trace to an unresolved V gene in checked studies; the others have no known cause. The sample table holds about 670,000 clones, of which 85% to 90% were seen once. The biggest ten clones account for approximately 0.25% of the sample. The sample consisted of peripheral blood. The origin of the receptors is a young woman with acute or convalescent COVID-19.

The gene calls are TRBV5-6 and TRBJ1-4; possibly TRBD1 for D (6 bases). In germline, CDR1 is SGHDT, CDR2 YYEEEE. The CDR3 consists of 17 residues. Trimming pared 6 bases from V and 0 bases from J, leaving 18 bases between. The CDR3 DNA is TGTGCCAGCAAGAGGGGTCAAGGACAGACAACTAATGAAAAACTGTTTTTT. It is translated as CASKRGQGQTTNEKLFF.

The CDR3 region is CASSPTRDTQYF. CDR3 in DNA: TGTGCCAGCAGCCCTACTAGGGATACGCAGTATTTT. The rearrangement joins TRBV11-1 to TRBJ2-3, with TRBD2 as a possible D gene (5 bases). The V end was cut by 5 bases, the J end by 6 bases, with 9 bases between. This CDR3 region has 12 residues. Germline CDR1 is SGHAT and CDR2 is FQDESV (reference sequence).

The chain employs TRBV6-2 or TRBV6-3 and TRBJ1-5, with D unclear. Between the trimmed V and J ends, which lost 4 bases and 1 base, there was a span of 14 bases. The CDR3 extends over 16 amino acids. CDR1 MNHEY and CDR2 SVGEGT come from the germline V gene. CDR3 DNA: TGTGCCAGCAGTTCGAGGGAAGGGAGAAGCAATCAGCCCCAGCATTTT. This codes for CASSSREGRSNQPQHF.

This clone appeared a single time. In the same sample, other DNA sequences code for this CDR3. The rearrangement joins TRBV3-1 (or the pseudogene TRBV3-2) to TRBJ2-7; 7 bases are a match to TRBD1. This CDR3 spans 14 amino acids. V was clipped by 4 bases and J by 9 bases; unmatched bases: 12. Germline V gene lookup returns CDR1 LGHDT and CDR2 YNNKEL (reference sequence). The CDR3 is CASSPVGDSWRQYF. CDR3 sequence (DNA): TGTGCCAGCAGCCCGGTCGGGGACAGCTGGAGGCAGTACTTC.

The rearrangement uses TRBV30 and TRBJ2-2; D possibly corresponds to TRBD2 (5 bases). The V gene lost 1 base and the J gene lost 6 bases, with 6 bases spanning the gap. Germline CDR1 GTSNPN, CDR2 SVGIG (reference sequence). CDR3 length equals 12 residues. The chain's CDR3 is CAWSAGAGELFF. Written as DNA, the CDR3 is TGTGCCTGGAGTGCCGGGGCCGGGGAGCTGTTTTTT.

The CDR3 protein is CASSSAGTGGSDEQFF. CDR3 coding DNA: TGTGCCAGCAGCTCAGCGGGAACAGGGGGTAGTGATGAGCAGTTCTTC. The chain recombines TRBV7-2 with TRBJ2-1, with D possibly TRBD1 on 8 matching bases. In germline, CDR1 is SGHTA, CDR2 FQGNSA. The ends were cut back, 4 bases at V and 8 bases at J, with 21 bases in the middle. The CDR3 consists of 16 residues.